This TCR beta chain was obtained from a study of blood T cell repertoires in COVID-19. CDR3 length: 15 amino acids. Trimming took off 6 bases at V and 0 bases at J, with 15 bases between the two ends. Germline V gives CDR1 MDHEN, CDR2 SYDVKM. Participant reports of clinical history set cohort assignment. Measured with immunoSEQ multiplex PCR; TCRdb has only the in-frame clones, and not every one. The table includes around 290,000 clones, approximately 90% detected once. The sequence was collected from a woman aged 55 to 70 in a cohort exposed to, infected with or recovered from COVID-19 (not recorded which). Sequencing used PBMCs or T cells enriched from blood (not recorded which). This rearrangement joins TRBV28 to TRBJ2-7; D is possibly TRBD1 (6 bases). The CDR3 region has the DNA TGTGCCAGCAGATTCACAGGGCCCGGCTCCTACGAGCAGTACTTC. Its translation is CASRFTGPGSYEQYF.